Below are 12 T cell receptor beta chains sequenced from a single sample in a study of type 1 regulatory T cells. General observations from the study: Compared with non-Tr1 cells, Tr1 cells showed a narrower TCR repertoire.

TCRdb re-called the reads through MiXCR, storing one row per CDR3 protein. The table lists tens of thousands of distinct CDR3 sequences, about a fifth of them singletons. These receptors are not linked to any known antigen. Sequencing was performed on cultured type 1 regulatory T (Tr1) cells, either the whole culture or a sorted fraction (not recorded which). The receptors were gathered from a human donor in good health.

At least ten counts were recorded for this clonotype. The rearrangement joins TRBV5-1 to TRBJ2-5; 14 bases align to TRBD2. Germline V CDR1 and CDR2: SGHRS, YFSETQ. The J segment lost 5 bases and the V segment lost 4 bases, leaving 4 bases of the junction unmatched. The length of the CDR3 is 15 residues. In DNA form, the CDR3 reads TGCGCCAGCAGCGGGACTAGCGGGAGTGTTGAGACCCAGTACTTC. This encodes CASSGTSGSVETQYF.

This clonotype was seen only a few times. The V and J genes are TRBV20-1 and TRBJ1-5, with 7 bases fitting TRBD1. The V segment lost 6 bases and the J segment 2 bases; nucleotides outside the gene matches: 7. This CDR3 comprises 14 residues. The germline gives CDR1 DFQATT, CDR2 SNEGSKA (reference sequence). CDR3 DNA sequence: TGCAGTGCCAACGACAGGGTCGGCAATCAGCCCCAGCATTTT. Its translation: CSANDRVGNQPQHF.

The V and J genes are TRBV5-1 and TRBJ2-1; D ambiguous. In germline, CDR1 is SGHRS, CDR2 YFSETQ. V dropped 2 bases and J dropped 5 bases, with 2 bases sitting between them. The CDR3 has 11 residues. CDR3 DNA sequence: TGCGCCAGCAGCTTCCACAATGAGCAGTTCTTC. Protein product: CASSFHNEQFF.

V is TRBV20-1 and J is TRBJ2-1; 11 nucleotides line up with TRBD2. The V gene end was trimmed by 4 bases and the J gene end by 6 bases; junction bases not matched to a gene: 5. Looked up from germline, CDR1 is DFQATT and CDR2 is SNEGSKA (reference sequence). The length of the CDR3 is 14 residues. CDR3 DNA sequence: TGCAGTGCTAACCGGGGACTAGCGGCCAATGAGCAGTTCTTC. It is translated as CSANRGLAANEQFF.

Concerning this clonotype itself: The junction differs from germline at one of its ends, possibly a read error. J is TRBJ2-2 and V is TRBV7-7; unclear D gene. The CDR3 runs to 13 residues. Germline V gene data show CDR1 as SSHAT and CDR2 as FNYEAQ (reference sequence). The CDR3 DNA sequence: TGTGCTAGCAGCTTAGTGCGCACCGGGGAGCTGTTTTTT. This gives the protein CASSLVRTGELFF.

This clonotype showed up just a few times. The chain recombines TRBV20-1 with TRBJ2-2; 11 bases fit TRBD1. CDR3 length: 13 residues. Germline values: CDR1 DFQATT, CDR2 SNEGSKA (reference sequence). Trimming cost V 5 bases and J 5 bases; bases outside gene matches: 1. The CDR3 here is CSAGQGATGELFF. CDR3 nucleotide sequence: TGCAGTGCTGGACAGGGGGCGACCGGGGAGCTGTTTTTT.

This chain uses TRBV6-1 with TRBJ1-2; a possible D gene is TRBD1 (5 bases). The CDR3 totals 14 residues. Between the trimmed V and J ends, which lost 3 bases and 0 bases, there was a span of 8 bases. Germline V CDR1 and CDR2: MNHNS, SASEGT. This CDR3 reads CASSEGPSNYGYTF. The CDR3 region has the DNA TGTGCCAGCAGTGAGGGACCCTCTAACTATGGCTACACCTTC.

The sample holds many counts of this clonotype. This chain connects TRBV12-3 or TRBV12-4 to TRBJ2-7; the D gene is possibly TRBD1 (6 bases). The CDR3 extends over 14 amino acids. Trimming stripped 5 bases from V and 5 bases from J, with 16 bases between. DNA of the CDR3: TGTGCCAGCAGTGGCGGACAGCCTTGGGACGAGCAGTACTTC. This sequence encodes CASSGGQPWDEQYF.

In this sample, this clonotype turned up a few times. V gene TRBV5-6 combines with J gene TRBJ2-1; 8 positions match TRBD2. The CDR3 spans 17 residues. The trim removed 6 bases at V and 2 bases at J, leaving 13 bases unmatched. The germline V gene encodes CDR1 SGHDT and CDR2 YYEEEE. CDR3 sequence: CASKRLAGALTYNEQFF. CDR3 in DNA: TGTGCCAGCAAGAGGCTAGCGGGCGCTTTGACCTACAATGAGCAGTTCTTC.

V is TRBV13 and J is TRBJ2-1; 12 nucleotides match TRBD2. Unmatched junction bases numbered 9, after V lost 5 bases and J lost 7 bases. CDR3 length: 16 residues. Germline loops: CDR1 PRHDT, CDR2 FYEKMQ (reference sequence). CDR3 protein: CASSALGLAGTNEQFF. CDR3 coding DNA: TGTGCCAGCAGCGCCCTAGGACTAGCGGGAACGAATGAGCAGTTCTTC.

This clonotype was found a few times. The rearrangement joins TRBV5-1 to TRBJ1-2; 8 bases map to TRBD1. V shed 6 bases, J shed 6 bases, and the junction held 13 bases outside the gene matches. This CDR3 spans 15 amino acids. Germline loops: CDR1 SGHRS, CDR2 YFSETQ. The CDR3 nucleotides are TGCGCCAGCACAATTATGTCGACAGGGGAGGATGGCTACACCTTC. It encodes CASTIMSTGEDGYTF.

CDR3 in amino acids: CASSLVGGYTF. CDR3 DNA sequence: TGTGCCAGCAGTCTAGTGGGGGGCTACACCTTC. The chain carries TRBV13 and TRBJ1-2; D is ambiguous. The V gene lost 6 bases and the J gene lost 8 bases, with 10 bases spanning the gap. The CDR3 spans 11 residues. Germline V CDR1 and CDR2: PRHDT, FYEKMQ (reference sequence).